Listed here are 5 T cell receptor beta chains from one sample, sequenced in a study of blood T cell repertoires in COVID-19. Sequencing was performed with immunoSEQ multiplex PCR; in TCRdb, only in-frame clones are kept and a portion is missing. In the table there are 160,000 or so clones, 65% to 85% of which are singletons. Material for sequencing was PBMCs or T cells enriched from blood (not recorded which). These receptors originate from a woman between 40 and 50 years old with acute COVID-19.

V is TRBV5-4 and J is TRBJ2-1, with 7 positions matching TRBD2. Germline lookup yields CDR1 SGHNT and CDR2 YYREEE (reference sequence). The CDR3 length is 15 residues. After removal of 0 bases from V and 5 bases from J, the junction contained 5 bases not matched to a gene. The CDR3 region is CASSLGGGSHNEQFF. CDR3 nucleotide sequence: TGTGCCAGCAGCTTGGGTGGCGGGAGCCACAATGAGCAGTTCTTC.

This clone was observed a single time. Other nucleotide sequences in the sample specify the same CDR3. The CDR3: CASSLEAGYGYTF. CDR3 DNA: TGCGCCAGCAGCTTGGAGGCAGGGTACGGCTACACCTTC. This chain joins TRBV5-1 and TRBJ1-2, with a possible D match to TRBD1 (5 bases). V lost 0 bases and J 8 bases, leaving 11 bases between the germline ends. Germline values: CDR1 SGHRS, CDR2 YFSETQ. This CDR3 contains 13 residues.

In this sample, this clone turned up a few times. The junction departs from the called germline gene at one end, perhaps through a read error. The chain combines TRBV28 with TRBJ1-2; D possibly corresponds to TRBD1 (5 bases). This CDR3 spans 15 amino acids. Germline V CDR1 and CDR2: MDHEN, SYDVKM. The CDR3, as DNA: TGTGCCATCAGTCTCCTTCAGGGTGCGATGGAGGGCTACACCTTC. It yields the protein CAISLLQGAMEGYTF.

This rearrangement joins TRBV5-1 to TRBJ2-3; TRBD2 is a possible D gene (6 bases). The CDR3 consists of 15 residues. V was cut by 1 base and J by 2 bases, with 11 bases left in between. Looked up from germline, CDR1 is SGHRS and CDR2 is YFSETQ. This chain's CDR3 is CASSLSGEDTDTQYF. CDR3 nucleotide sequence: TGCGCCAGCAGCTTGTCCGGGGAGGACACAGATACGCAGTATTTT.

The chain couples TRBV5-1 to TRBJ2-5; D remains ambiguous. CDR1 and CDR2 (germline): SGHRS, YFSETQ. The CDR3 loop spans 16 amino acids. Trimming stripped 0 bases from V and 3 bases from J, with 15 bases between. DNA of the CDR3: TGCGCCAGCAGCTTGGGGCGGTCCTCGAATGAAGAGACCCAGTACTTC. It codes for CASSLGRSSNEETQYF.